The clone carrying this T cell receptor (beta chain) was seen more than once but under ten times. The data were obtained in a study of blood T cells in healthy people across ages. Alongside a J-beta primer mix, a sample-barcoded 5' primer served in a second PCR lasting roughly 7 to 11 cycles. TCRdb reanalysed the 5' RACE reads using MiXCR and keeps one entry per CDR3 protein. The data show some 710,000 distinct CDR3 sequences, with over 20% seen just once and less than 25% held by the top ten. The length of the CDR3 is 13 residues. CDR1 and CDR2 from the germline V gene are SGDLS and YYNGEE. Trimming left V 3 bases short and J 3 bases short, with 10 bases between.

Sequenced sample: blood. The chain carries TRBV9 and TRBJ2-7; unclear D gene. This receptor was obtained from a man between 65 and 85 years old in good health. Written as DNA, the CDR3 is TGTGCCAGCAGCGAGGACGCCCGCTACGAGCAGTACTTC. It specifies CASSEDARYEQYF.